What follows are 21 T cell receptor beta chains derived from one specimen sequenced in a study of blood T cell repertoires in COVID-19. Libraries were prepared by immunoSEQ multiplex PCR; TCRdb keeps only in-frame clonotypes and omits some of them. The sample includes about 59,000 clones, 90% of them seen just once. Sequencing was done on a sample of peripheral blood. These receptors all stem from a man older than 75 with acute or convalescent COVID-19.

The chain joins TRBV5-1 to TRBJ1-1, with 9 bases that match TRBD1. The length of the CDR3 is 15 residues. V trimming: 0 bases; J trimming: 7 bases; junction bases outside the gene matches: 7. From germline, CDR1 is SGHRS and CDR2 YFSETQ. The CDR3: CASSLVGTGNGEAFF. The CDR3 nucleotides read TGCGCCAGCAGCTTGGTAGGGACAGGGAATGGTGAAGCTTTCTTT.

The V gene is TRBV29-1, the J gene TRBJ1-2; D unresolved. The V end was cut by 4 bases, the J end by 8 bases, with 11 bases between. The CDR3 contains 11 residues. Germline CDR1 is SQVTM and CDR2 is ANQGSEA. CDR3: CSVGGAGGYTF. CDR3 nucleotides: TGCAGCGTTGGGGGAGCGGGGGGCTACACCTTC.

This CDR3 is CSVGGQAMNTEAFF. Written as DNA, the CDR3 is TGCAGCGTGGGGGGGCAGGCGATGAACACTGAAGCTTTCTTT. The chain employs TRBV29-1 and TRBJ1-1, with D perhaps TRBD1 (6 bases). The CDR3 length is 14 residues. Trimming removed 6 bases from V and 0 bases from J, with 14 bases in between. Germline CDR1 is SQVTM and CDR2 is ANQGSEA.

This clone showed up just a few times. The chain carries TRBV19 and TRBJ1-1; a possible D gene is TRBD1 (6 bases). Deletions cut 4 bases from V and 1 base from J, with 10 bases between. Germline CDR1 is LNHDA and CDR2 is SQIVND (reference sequence). This CDR3 contains 14 residues. The CDR3 nucleotides are TGTGCCAGTAGTACCCAGGGGAGGAACACTGAAGCTTTCTTT. Translated: CASSTQGRNTEAFF.

The rearrangement uses TRBV7-9 and TRBJ2-1; 9 nucleotides agree with TRBD2. From germline, CDR1 is SEHNR and CDR2 FQNEAQ (reference sequence). V dropped 1 base and J dropped 4; count of bases not matched to a gene: 5. This CDR3 is built from 16 residues. The CDR3 nucleotides are TGTGCCAGCAGCTTAGAGCGGGGGGCCGGGTACAATGAGCAGTTCTTC. This sequence encodes CASSLERGAGYNEQFF.

This chain connects TRBV29-1 to TRBJ2-1; 15 nucleotides match TRBD2. V lost 7 bases to trimming and J lost 7 bases; unmatched junction nucleotides: 5. CDR1 and CDR2 from the germline V gene are SQVTM and ANQGSEA. CDR3 length: 14 residues. Here the CDR3 DNA reads TGCAGCGGCGGACTAGCGGGGGGGCCTAATGAGCAGTTCTTC. It codes for CSGGLAGGPNEQFF.

This chain connects TRBV2 to TRBJ2-4, with 8 nucleotides matching TRBD1. The CDR3 spans 14 residues. V was clipped by 6 bases and J by 6 bases; unmatched bases: 7. CDR1 SNHLY and CDR2 FYNNEI come from the germline V gene. The CDR3 DNA follows: TGTGCCAGCAGAGGACAGGGTGCGGGAAACATTCAGTACTTC. Translating gives CASRGQGAGNIQYF.

The chain recombines TRBV5-6 with TRBJ2-2; TRBD2 matches 10 bases. This CDR3 is 16 amino acids long. CDR1 and CDR2 (germline): SGHDT, YYEEEE. V shed 5 bases and J 5 bases; nucleotides not matched to a gene: 9. In DNA, the CDR3 is TGTGCCAGCAGGGAGCGGGGGGGCCCCAGGACCGGGGAGCTGTTTTTT. Residues: CASRERGGPRTGELFF.

The V call is TRBV5-1, the J call TRBJ1-2; a possible D gene is TRBD1 (6 bases). The length of the CDR3 is 14 residues. V lost 0 bases and J 3 bases, leaving 9 bases between the germline ends. Germline CDR1 SGHRS, CDR2 YFSETQ. CDR3 region: CASSLAEGDYGYTF. CDR3 nucleotides: TGCGCCAGCAGCTTGGCCGAGGGGGACTATGGCTACACCTTC.

The genes are TRBV3-1 (or the pseudogene TRBV3-2) and TRBJ2-1; weak D call: TRBD2 (5 bases). Between the trimmed V and J ends, which lost 1 base and 6 bases, there was a span of 22 bases. Germline V gene lookup returns CDR1 LGHDT and CDR2 YNNKEL (reference sequence). CDR3 length: 18 residues. CDR3 coding DNA: TGTGCCAGCAGCCAAGGACTACCCGGGCCCGGTGTACGCAATGAGCAGTTCTTC. This translates into CASSQGLPGPGVRNEQFF.

This clone occurred a few times. This chain links TRBV9 with TRBJ1-4; TRBD1 matches 11 bases. Germline CDR1 reads SGDLS; CDR2 reads YYNGEE. The CDR3 has 15 amino acids. The V and J ends lost 2 bases and 7 bases, in that order; junction bases with no gene match: 4. CDR3 region: CASSVSGTGGEKLFF. The CDR3, as DNA: TGTGCCAGCAGCGTTAGCGGGACAGGGGGTGAAAAACTGTTTTTT.

The rearrangement joins TRBV9 to TRBJ1-2, with a tentative D call TRBD1 (5 bases). V gave up 0 bases and J gave up 3 bases, with 12 bases separating them. The CDR3 loop spans 15 amino acids. CDR1 and CDR2 (germline): SGDLS, YYNGEE. The CDR3 DNA reads as TGTGCCAGCAGCGTAGATGCAGGGAGGGACTATGGCTACACCTTC. It encodes CASSVDAGRDYGYTF. Full variable domain (remainder filled in from reference TRBV9 and TRBJ1-2): DSGVTQTPKHLITATGQRVTLRCSPRSGDLSVYWYQQSLDQGLQFLIQYYNGEERAKGNILERFSAQQFPDLHSELNLSSLELGDSALYFCASSVDAGRDYGYTFGSGTRLTVV.

The J gene is TRBJ1-4, the V gene TRBV6-1, with 7 bases aligning to TRBD1. The germline gives CDR1 MNHNS, CDR2 SASEGT. This CDR3 spans 14 amino acids. The trim removed 3 bases at V and 2 bases at J, leaving 0 bases unmatched. CDR3 DNA: TGTGCCAGCAGTGACAGGGGGACTAATGAAAAACTGTTTTTT. Residues: CASSDRGTNEKLFF.

The chain recombines TRBV6-1 with TRBJ1-2, with 9 bases aligning to TRBD1. Germline V gene data show CDR1 as MNHNS and CDR2 as SASEGT. The junction had 11 bases not matched to a gene; V was cut back by 2 bases and J by 4 bases. The CDR3 length is 17 residues. CDR3 nucleotide sequence: TGTGCCAGCAGTGAATATGTTCAGACAGGGGGACCCTATGGCTACACCTTC. Residues: CASSEYVQTGGPYGYTF.

This chain joins TRBV30 and TRBJ2-5, with D perhaps TRBD2 (5 bases). V was cut by 8 bases and J by 3 bases, with 16 bases left in between. The CDR3 is 13 amino acids. Germline V CDR1 and CDR2: GTSNPN, SVGIG (reference sequence). The CDR3 loop reads CALGGYPKETQYF. CDR3 nucleotide sequence: TGTGCCCTAGGCGGGTACCCTAAAGAGACCCAGTACTTC.

The chain carries TRBV12-5 and TRBJ1-3; D remains ambiguous. CDR1 LGHNT and CDR2 FRNRAP come from the germline V gene. The CDR3 runs to 13 residues. Trimming removed 4 bases from V and 1 base from J, with 5 bases in between. The CDR3 bases are TGTGCTAGTGGTTCCTATTCTGGAAACACCATATATTTT. Protein product: CASGSYSGNTIYF.

This chain links TRBV5-4 with TRBJ1-3; no reliable D call. This CDR3 contains 13 residues. Trimming cost V 5 bases and J 4 bases, with 10 bases left between them. Germline values: CDR1 SGHNT, CDR2 YYREEE (reference sequence). CDR3 residues: CASSLDTGNTIYF. The CDR3 DNA follows: TGTGCCAGCAGTCTCGATACAGGAAACACCATATATTTT. Full variable domain (missing parts from reference TRBV5-4 and TRBJ1-3): ETGVTQSPTHLIKTRGQQVTLRCSSQSGHNTVSWYQQALGQGPQFIFQYYREEENGRGNFPPRFSGLQFPNYSSELNVNALELDDSALYLCASSLDTGNTIYFGEGSWLTVV.

In DNA form, the CDR3 reads TGTGCCAGCAGAACACCGACAGGGACAGAGACCCAGTACTTC. This sequence encodes CASRTPTGTETQYF. V gene TRBV6-5 combines with J gene TRBJ2-5; 7 nucleotides match TRBD1. V lost 6 bases, J lost 4 bases, and 8 bases stayed unmatched. The CDR3 runs to 14 residues. From germline, CDR1 is MNHEY and CDR2 SVGAGI.

This clone was detected once. The chain uses TRBV6-1 and TRBJ2-1; possible D gene TRBD2, 5 bases. Germline assignment: CDR1 MNHNS and CDR2 SASEGT. Trimming shortened V by 1 base and J by 6 bases, and 19 bases separated the two germline ends. CDR3 size: 17 residues. The DNA for the CDR3 is TGTGCCAGCAGTGAAGGTCCTACTCGTTTAGGAGGCAATGAGCAGTTCTTC. Translation: CASSEGPTRLGGNEQFF.

V gene TRBV30 combines with J gene TRBJ2-2, with D possibly being TRBD2 (5 bases). Trimming removed 4 bases from V and 4 bases from J, with 19 bases in between. Germline assignment: CDR1 GTSNPN and CDR2 SVGIG (reference sequence). The CDR3 extends over 16 amino acids. CDR3 sequence reads: CAWTSSPSTSTGELFF. The CDR3 DNA reads TGTGCCTGGACTAGTTCTCCATCAACTAGCACCGGGGAGCTGTTTTTT.

The CDR3 loop is CASSSPREYEQYF. The CDR3, as DNA: TGTGCCAGCAGTTCCCCGCGGGAGTACGAGCAGTACTTC. The chain has TRBV28 and TRBJ2-7, with 7 bases matching TRBD2. CDR1 is MDHEN and CDR2 is SYDVKM in the germline V gene. After removal of 4 bases from V and 4 bases from J, the junction contained 4 bases not matched to a gene. This CDR3 contains 13 residues. Using reference TRBV28 and TRBJ2-7 for the parts outside the CDR3, the full variable domain is DVKVTQSSRYLVKRTGEKVFLECVQDMDHENMFWYRQDPGLGLRLIYFSYDVKMKEKGDIPEGYSVSREKKERFSLILESASTNQTSMYLCASSSPREYEQYFGPGTRLTVT.